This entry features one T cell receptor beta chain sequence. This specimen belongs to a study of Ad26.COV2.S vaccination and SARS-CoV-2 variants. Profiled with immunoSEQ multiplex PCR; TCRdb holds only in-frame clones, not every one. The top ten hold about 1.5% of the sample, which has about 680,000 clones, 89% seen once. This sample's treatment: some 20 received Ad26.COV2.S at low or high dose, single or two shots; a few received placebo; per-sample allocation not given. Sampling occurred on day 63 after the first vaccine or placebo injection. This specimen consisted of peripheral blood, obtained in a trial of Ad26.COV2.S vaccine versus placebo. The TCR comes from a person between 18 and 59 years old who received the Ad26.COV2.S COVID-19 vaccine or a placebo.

This chain's CDR3 is CASSPLTGPSGDGYTF. The CDR3 nucleotides are TGTGCCAGCTCACCTTTAACAGGGCCCTCAGGGGATGGCTACACCTTC. J is TRBJ1-2 and V is TRBV18; a weak D match, TRBD1 (6 bases). Trimming removed 3 bases at V and 6 bases at J, with 20 bases between. The germline CDR1 and CDR2 sequences are KGHSH and LQKENI. This CDR3 is 16 amino acids long.